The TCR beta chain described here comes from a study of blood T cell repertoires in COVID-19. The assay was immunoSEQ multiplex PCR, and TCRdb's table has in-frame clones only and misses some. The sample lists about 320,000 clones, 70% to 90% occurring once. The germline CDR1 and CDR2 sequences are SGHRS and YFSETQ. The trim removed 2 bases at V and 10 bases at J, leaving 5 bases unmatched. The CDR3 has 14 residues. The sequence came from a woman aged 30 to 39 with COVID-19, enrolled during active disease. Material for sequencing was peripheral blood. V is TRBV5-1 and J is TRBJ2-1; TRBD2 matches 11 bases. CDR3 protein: CASSFSGGAREQFF. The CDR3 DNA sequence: TGCGCCAGCAGCTTTAGCGGGGGGGCAAGAGAGCAGTTCTTC.